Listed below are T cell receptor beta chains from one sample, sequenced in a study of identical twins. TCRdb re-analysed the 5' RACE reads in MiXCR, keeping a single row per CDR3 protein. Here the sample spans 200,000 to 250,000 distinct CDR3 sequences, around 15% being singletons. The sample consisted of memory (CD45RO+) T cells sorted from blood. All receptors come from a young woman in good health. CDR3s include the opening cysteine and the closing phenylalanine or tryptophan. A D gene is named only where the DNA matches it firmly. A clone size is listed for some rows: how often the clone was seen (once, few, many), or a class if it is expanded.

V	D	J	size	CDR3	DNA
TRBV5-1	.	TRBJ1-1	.	CASTSQGMNTEAFF	TGCGCCAGCACCTCCCAGGGTATGAACACTGAAGCTTTCTTT
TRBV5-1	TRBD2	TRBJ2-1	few	CASSLGLAGGHQGQFF	TGCGCCAGCAGCCTGGGACTAGCGGGAGGGCATCAGGGGCAGTTCTTC
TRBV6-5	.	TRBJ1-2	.	CASSYGIGPYGYTF	TGTGCCAGCAGTTACGGGATAGGCCCATATGGCTACACCTTC
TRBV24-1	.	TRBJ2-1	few	CATSGQGNREQFF	TGTGCCACCAGTGGCCAGGGGAATCGTGAGCAGTTCTTC
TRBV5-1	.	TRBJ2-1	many	CASSFLSSSYNEQFF	TGCGCCAGCAGCTTTCTCTCGAGCTCCTACAATGAGCAGTTCTTC
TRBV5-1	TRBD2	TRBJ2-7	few	CASSLEASGRSEQYF	TGCGCCAGCAGCTTGGAGGCTAGCGGGAGAAGCGAGCAGTACTTC
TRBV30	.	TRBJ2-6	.	CAWSQPGANVLTF	TGTGCCTGGAGTCAACCTGGGGCCAACGTCCTGACTTTC
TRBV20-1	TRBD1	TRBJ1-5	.	CSARTLQGAGQPQHF	TGCAGTGCTAGAACCCTACAGGGGGCCGGGCAGCCCCAGCATTTT
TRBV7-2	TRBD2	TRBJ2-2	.	CASSLAAGARELFF	TGTGCCAGCAGCTTAGCGGCGGGAGCGCGTGAGCTGTTTTTT
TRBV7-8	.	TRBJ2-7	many	CASSLGNSYEQYF	TGTGCCAGCAGCCTCGGGAACTCCTACGAGCAGTACTTC
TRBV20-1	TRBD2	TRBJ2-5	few	CSALLAGGPETQYF	TGCAGTGCGCTTCTAGCGGGAGGGCCAGAGACCCAGTACTTC
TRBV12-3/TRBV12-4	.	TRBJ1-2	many	CASSFAGDNGYTF	TGTGCCAGCAGTTTTGCAGGGGACAATGGCTACACCTTC
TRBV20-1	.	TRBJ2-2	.	CSASREVANTGELFF	TGCAGTGCTAGCCGCGAGGTTGCGAACACCGGGGAGCTGTTTTTT
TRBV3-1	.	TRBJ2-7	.	CASSPEPEIVSEQYF	TGTGCCAGCAGCCCAGAACCGGAGATAGTCTCCGAGCAGTACTTC